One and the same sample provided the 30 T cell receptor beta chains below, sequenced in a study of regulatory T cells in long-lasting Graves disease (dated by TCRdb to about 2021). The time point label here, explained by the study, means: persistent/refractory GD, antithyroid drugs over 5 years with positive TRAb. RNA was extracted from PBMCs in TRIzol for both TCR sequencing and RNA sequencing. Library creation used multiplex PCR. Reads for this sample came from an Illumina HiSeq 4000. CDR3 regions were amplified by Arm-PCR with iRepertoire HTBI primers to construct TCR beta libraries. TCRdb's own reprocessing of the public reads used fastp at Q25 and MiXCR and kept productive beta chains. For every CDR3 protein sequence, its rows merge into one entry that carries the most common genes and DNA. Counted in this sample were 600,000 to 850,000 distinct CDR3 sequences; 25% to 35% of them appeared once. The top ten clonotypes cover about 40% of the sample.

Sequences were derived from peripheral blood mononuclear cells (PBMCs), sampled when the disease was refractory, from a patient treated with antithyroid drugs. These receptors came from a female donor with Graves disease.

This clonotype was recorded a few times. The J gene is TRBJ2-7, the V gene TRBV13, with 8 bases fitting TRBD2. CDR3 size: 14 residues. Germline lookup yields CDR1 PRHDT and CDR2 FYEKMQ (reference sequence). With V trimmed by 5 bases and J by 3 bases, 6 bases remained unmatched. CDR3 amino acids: CASSQTSERYEQYF. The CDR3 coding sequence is TGTGCCAGCAGCCAGACTAGCGAGCGCTACGAGCAGTACTTC.

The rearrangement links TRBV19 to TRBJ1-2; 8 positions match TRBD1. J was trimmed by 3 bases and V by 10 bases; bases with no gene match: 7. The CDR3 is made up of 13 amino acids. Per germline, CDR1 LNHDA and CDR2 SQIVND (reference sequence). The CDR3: CATLGRGHYGYTF. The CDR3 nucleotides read TGTGCCACCTTGGGCAGGGGGCACTATGGCTACACCTTC.

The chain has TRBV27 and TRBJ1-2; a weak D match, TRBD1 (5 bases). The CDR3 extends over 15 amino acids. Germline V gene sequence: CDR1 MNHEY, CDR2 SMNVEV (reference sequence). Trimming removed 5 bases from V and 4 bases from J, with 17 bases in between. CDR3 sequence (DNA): TGTGCCAGCAGTCCAACTGACAGCCCCCTCTATGGCTACACCTTC. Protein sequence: CASSPTDSPLYGYTF.

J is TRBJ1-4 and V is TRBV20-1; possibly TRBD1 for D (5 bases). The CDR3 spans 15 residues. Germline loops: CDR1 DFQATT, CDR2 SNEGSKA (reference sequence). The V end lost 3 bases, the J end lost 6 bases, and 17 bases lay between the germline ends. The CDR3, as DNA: TGCAGTGCTAGCATGGTGTCAGGGACTTATGAAAAACTGTTTTTT. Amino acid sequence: CSASMVSGTYEKLFF.

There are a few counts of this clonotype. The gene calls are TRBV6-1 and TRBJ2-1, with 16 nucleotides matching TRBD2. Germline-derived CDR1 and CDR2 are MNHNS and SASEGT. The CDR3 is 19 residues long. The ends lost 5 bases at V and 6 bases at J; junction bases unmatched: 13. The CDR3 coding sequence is TGTGCCAGCAGTCCCCGGCTGGGGACTAGCGGGAGGGGGTCCAATGAGCAGTTCTTC. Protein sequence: CASSPRLGTSGRGSNEQFF.

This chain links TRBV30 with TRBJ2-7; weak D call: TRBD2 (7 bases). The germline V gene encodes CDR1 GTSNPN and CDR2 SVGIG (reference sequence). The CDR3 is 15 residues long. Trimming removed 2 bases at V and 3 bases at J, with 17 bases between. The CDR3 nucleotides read TGTGCCTGGAGTTTCGGGAGGAAAGGGGGCTACGAGCAGTACTTC. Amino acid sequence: CAWSFGRKGGYEQYF.

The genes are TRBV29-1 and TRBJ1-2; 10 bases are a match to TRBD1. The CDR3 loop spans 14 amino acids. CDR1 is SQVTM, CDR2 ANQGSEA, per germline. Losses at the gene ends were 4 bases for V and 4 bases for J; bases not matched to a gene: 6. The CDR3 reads CSVATTGGSYGYTF. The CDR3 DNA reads TGCAGCGTTGCCACGACAGGGGGCTCCTATGGCTACACCTTC.

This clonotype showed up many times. CDR3 bases: TGTGCCAGCAGCTTAGGGCCGGGGCTGAACACTGAAGCTTTCTTT. This encodes CASSLGPGLNTEAFF. This chain joins TRBV11-2 and TRBJ1-1, with D maybe TRBD1 (5 bases). The V gene lost 1 base and the J gene lost 0 bases, with 9 bases spanning the gap. From germline, CDR1 is SGHAT and CDR2 FQNNGV. The CDR3 spans 15 residues.

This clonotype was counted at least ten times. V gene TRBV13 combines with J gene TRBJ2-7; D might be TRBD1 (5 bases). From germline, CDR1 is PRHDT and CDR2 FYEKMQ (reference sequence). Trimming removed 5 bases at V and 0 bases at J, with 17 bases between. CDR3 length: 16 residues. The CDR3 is CASSAPTGDNSYEQYF. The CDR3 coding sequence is TGTGCCAGCAGCGCACCTACAGGAGACAACTCCTACGAGCAGTACTTC.

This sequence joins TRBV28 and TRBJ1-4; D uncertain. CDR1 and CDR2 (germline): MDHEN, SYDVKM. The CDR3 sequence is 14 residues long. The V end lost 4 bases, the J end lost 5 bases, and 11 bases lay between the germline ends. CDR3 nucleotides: TGTGCCAGCAGTTACCAAGGTTCCAATGAAAAACTGTTTTTT. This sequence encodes CASSYQGSNEKLFF.

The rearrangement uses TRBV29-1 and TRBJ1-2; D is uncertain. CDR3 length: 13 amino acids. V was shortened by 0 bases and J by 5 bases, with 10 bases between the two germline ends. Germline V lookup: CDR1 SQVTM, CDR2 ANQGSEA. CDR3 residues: CSVEEESDYGYTF. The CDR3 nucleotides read TGCAGCGTTGAAGAAGAGTCCGATTATGGCTACACCTTC.

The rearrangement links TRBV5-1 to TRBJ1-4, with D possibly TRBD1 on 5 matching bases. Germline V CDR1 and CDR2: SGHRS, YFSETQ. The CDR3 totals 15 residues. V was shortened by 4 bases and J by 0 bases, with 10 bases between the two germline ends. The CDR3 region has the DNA TGCGCCAGCAGCCGCGACAGTTCAACTAATGAAAAACTGTTTTTT. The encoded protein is CASSRDSSTNEKLFF.

CDR3 in amino acids: CASSEERGGNYGYTF. The DNA of the CDR3 is TGTGCCAGCAGTGAAGAGAGGGGAGGAAACTATGGCTACACCTTC. V usage is TRBV2 and J usage is TRBJ1-2, with a possible D match to TRBD1 (5 bases). This CDR3 is 15 amino acids long. The V end was cut by 1 base, the J end by 2 bases, with 11 bases between. The germline V gene has CDR1 SNHLY and CDR2 FYNNEI.

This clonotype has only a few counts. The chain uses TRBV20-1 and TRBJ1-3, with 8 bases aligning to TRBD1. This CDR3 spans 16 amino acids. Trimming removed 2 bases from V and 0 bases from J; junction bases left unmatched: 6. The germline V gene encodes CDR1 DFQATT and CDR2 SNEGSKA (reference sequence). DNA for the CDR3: TGCAGTGCTAGACTATCGACAGGGGCCTCTGGAAACACCATATATTTT. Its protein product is CSARLSTGASGNTIYF.

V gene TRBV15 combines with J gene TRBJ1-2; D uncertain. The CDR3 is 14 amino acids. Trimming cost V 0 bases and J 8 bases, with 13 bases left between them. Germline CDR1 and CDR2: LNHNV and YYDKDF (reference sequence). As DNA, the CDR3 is TGTGCCACCAGCAGAGATTTGGACGTTCGGGGCTACACCTTC. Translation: CATSRDLDVRGYTF.

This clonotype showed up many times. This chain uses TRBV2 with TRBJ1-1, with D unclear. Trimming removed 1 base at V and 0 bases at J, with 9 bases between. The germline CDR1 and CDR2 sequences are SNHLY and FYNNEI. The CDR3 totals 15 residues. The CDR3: CASSEDPHLNTEAFF. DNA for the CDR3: TGTGCCAGCAGTGAAGATCCTCACCTGAACACTGAAGCTTTCTTT.

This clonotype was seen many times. In nucleotides, the CDR3 is TGTGCCAGCAGTCCGAGGACAGTTGCCTGGAACACTGAAGCTTTCTTT. It is translated as CASSPRTVAWNTEAFF. This rearrangement joins TRBV27 to TRBJ1-1, with D possibly being TRBD1 (6 bases). Germline assignment: CDR1 MNHEY and CDR2 SMNVEV (reference sequence). The length of the CDR3 is 16 residues. The V and J ends lost 5 bases and 1 base respectively, with 17 bases between them.

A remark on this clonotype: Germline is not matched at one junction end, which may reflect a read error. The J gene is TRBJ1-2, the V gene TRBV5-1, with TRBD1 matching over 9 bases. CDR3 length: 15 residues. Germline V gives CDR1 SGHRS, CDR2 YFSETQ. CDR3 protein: CASSRTGEANHGYTF. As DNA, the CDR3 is TGCGCCAGCAGCCGGACAGGGGAAGCTAACCATGGCTACACCTTC.

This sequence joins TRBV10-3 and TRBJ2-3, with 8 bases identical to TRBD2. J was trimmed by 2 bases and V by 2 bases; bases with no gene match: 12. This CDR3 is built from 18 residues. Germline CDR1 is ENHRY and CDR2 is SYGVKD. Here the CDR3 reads CAISERLGRLATTDTQYF. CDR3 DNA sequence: TGTGCCATCAGTGAGCGCCTAGGGAGACTAGCGACCACAGATACGCAGTATTTT.

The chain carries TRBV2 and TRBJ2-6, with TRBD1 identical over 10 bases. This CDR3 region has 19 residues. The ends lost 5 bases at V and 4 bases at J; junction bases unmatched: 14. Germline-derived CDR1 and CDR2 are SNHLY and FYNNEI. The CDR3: CASSFPRDRGGAGANVLTF. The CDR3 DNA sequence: TGTGCCAGCAGTTTTCCCCGGGACAGGGGAGGAGCCGGGGCCAACGTCCTGACTTTC.

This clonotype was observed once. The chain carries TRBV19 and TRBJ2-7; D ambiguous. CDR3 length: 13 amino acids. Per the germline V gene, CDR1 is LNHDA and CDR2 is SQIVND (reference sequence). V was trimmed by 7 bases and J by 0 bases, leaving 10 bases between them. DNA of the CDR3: TGTGCCAGTAAAGAGTCCAGCTCCTACGAGCAGTACTTC. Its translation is CASKESSSYEQYF.

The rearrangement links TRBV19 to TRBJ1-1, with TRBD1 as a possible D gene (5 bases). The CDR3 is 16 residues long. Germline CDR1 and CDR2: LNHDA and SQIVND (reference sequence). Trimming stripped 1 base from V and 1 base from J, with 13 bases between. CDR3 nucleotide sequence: TGTGCCAGTAGTATAGGTGTAGGGGCGAAGAACACTGAAGCTTTCTTT. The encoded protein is CASSIGVGAKNTEAFF.

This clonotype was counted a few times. This chain's CDR3 is CASGRIAGELFF. As DNA, the CDR3 is TGTGCTAGTGGTAGAATTGCCGGGGAGCTGTTTTTT. The chain combines TRBV12-5 with TRBJ2-2, with D unresolved. V lost 5 bases and J 6 bases, leaving 7 bases between the germline ends. The germline V gene encodes CDR1 LGHNT and CDR2 FRNRAP. The CDR3 contains 12 residues.

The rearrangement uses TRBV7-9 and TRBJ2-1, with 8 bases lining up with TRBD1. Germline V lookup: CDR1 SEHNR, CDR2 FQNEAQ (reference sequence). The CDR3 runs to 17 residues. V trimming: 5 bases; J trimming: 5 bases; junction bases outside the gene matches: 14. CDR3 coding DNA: TGTGCCAGCAGCCAACGGCGGGGCAGGGGGCGGGACAATGAGCAGTTCTTC. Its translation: CASSQRRGRGRDNEQFF.

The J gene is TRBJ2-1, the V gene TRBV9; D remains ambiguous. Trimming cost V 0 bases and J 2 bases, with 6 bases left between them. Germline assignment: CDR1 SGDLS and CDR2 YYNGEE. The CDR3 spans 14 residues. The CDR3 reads CASSVAAAYNEQFF. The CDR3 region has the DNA TGTGCCAGCAGCGTAGCCGCGGCCTACAATGAGCAGTTCTTC.

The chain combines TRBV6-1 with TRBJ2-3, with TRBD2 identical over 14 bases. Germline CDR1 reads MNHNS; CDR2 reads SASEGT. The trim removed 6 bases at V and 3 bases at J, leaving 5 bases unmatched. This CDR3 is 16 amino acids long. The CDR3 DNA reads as TGTGCCAGCAGCCTGACTAGCGGGAGGGCAACAGATACGCAGTATTTT. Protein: CASSLTSGRATDTQYF.

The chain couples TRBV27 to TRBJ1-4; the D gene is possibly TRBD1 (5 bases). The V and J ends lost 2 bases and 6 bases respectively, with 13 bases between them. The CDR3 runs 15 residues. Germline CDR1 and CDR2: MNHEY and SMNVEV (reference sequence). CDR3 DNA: TGTGCCAGCAGTTTAACCTCAGGGTTCTATGAAAAACTGTTTTTT. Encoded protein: CASSLTSGFYEKLFF. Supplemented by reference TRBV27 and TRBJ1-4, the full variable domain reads EAQVTQNPRYLITVTGKKLTVTCSQNMNHEYMSWYRQDPGLGLRQIYYSMNVEVTDKGDVPEGYKVSRKEKRNFPLILESPSPNQTSLYFCASSLTSGFYEKLFFGSGTQLSVL.

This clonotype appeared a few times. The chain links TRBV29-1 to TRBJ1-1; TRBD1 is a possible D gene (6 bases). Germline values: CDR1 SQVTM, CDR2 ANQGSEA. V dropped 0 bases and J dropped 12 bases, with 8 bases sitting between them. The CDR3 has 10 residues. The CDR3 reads CSVEDRGTFF. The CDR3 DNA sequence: TGCAGCGTTGAAGACAGGGGAACTTTCTTT.

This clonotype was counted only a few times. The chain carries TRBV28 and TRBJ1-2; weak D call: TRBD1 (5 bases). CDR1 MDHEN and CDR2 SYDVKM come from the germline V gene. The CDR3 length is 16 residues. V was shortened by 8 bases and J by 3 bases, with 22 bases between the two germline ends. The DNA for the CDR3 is TGTGCCAGCGTGGGGGGTTCCAGGGTGTTCCACTATGGCTACACCTTC. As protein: CASVGGSRVFHYGYTF.

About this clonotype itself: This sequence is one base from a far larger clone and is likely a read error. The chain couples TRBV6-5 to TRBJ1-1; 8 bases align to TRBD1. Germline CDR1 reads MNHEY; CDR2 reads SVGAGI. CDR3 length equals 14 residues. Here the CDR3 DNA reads TGTGCCAGCAGTACCGGACAGGGAGACACTAAAGCTTTCTTT. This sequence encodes CASSTGQGDTKAFF.